This passage covers 8 T cell receptor beta chains from one sample sequenced in a study of cytomegalovirus exposure and HLA in healthy donors. 13 Jbeta primers and 60 Vbeta primers were used for the PCR. Profiling relied on immunoSEQ multiplex PCR, and the TCRdb table lists in-frame clones only, not all of them. The repertoire has 150,000 to 200,000 clones, about 75% of them found once; the top ten carry over 2%. Source material: PBMCs. These receptors all stem from a female donor in good health and CMV-seronegative.

A few counts support this clone. The chain employs TRBV5-4 and TRBJ2-3, with D maybe TRBD2 (6 bases). The V end lost 3 bases, the J end lost 0 bases, and 8 bases lay between the germline ends. From germline, CDR1 is SGHNT and CDR2 YYREEE (reference sequence). CDR3 length: 14 amino acids. The CDR3 DNA is TGTGCCAGCAGCTCGGGACTTAGCACAGATACGCAGTATTTT. It codes for CASSSGLSTDTQYF.

This sequence joins TRBV19 and TRBJ1-5; tentative D call: TRBD1 (5 bases). Per the germline V gene, CDR1 is LNHDA and CDR2 is SQIVND (reference sequence). CDR3 length: 14 residues. Trimming removed 5 bases at V and 3 bases at J, with 11 bases between. The CDR3 region is CASSPGGYNQPQHF. CDR3 DNA sequence: TGTGCCAGTAGTCCGGGGGGGTACAATCAGCCCCAGCATTTT.

This clone was picked up one time. The chain recombines TRBV4-2 with TRBJ2-7; TRBD1 might be the D (5 bases). Germline V CDR1 and CDR2: LGHNA, YNFKEQ. The germline V and J ends were trimmed by 1 base and 2 bases, with 18 bases remaining between them. This CDR3 has 17 residues. The CDR3 DNA follows: TGTGCCAGCAGCCAAGTGGGCCATCAGGGAATCACCTACGAGCAGTACTTC. Amino acid sequence: CASSQVGHQGITYEQYF.

The table lists this clone with a count of one. The V gene is TRBV9, the J gene TRBJ2-6; 8 bases match TRBD1. The CDR3 spans 18 residues. The ends lost 4 bases at V and 3 bases at J; junction bases unmatched: 12. Germline assignment: CDR1 SGDLS and CDR2 YYNGEE. CDR3 nucleotides: TGTGCCAGCAGCTCCGGACAGGGAAGTTTTGGTGGGGCCAACGTCCTGACTTTC. Its translation: CASSSGQGSFGGANVLTF.

This CDR3 is CAWSVGQDGQPQHF. The CDR3 region has the DNA TGTGCCTGGAGTGTGGGACAGGACGGCCAGCCCCAGCATTTT. The chain uses TRBV30 and TRBJ1-5, with 8 bases matching TRBD1. V shed 0 bases, J shed 7 bases, and the junction held 5 bases outside the gene matches. Germline CDR1 and CDR2: GTSNPN and SVGIG (reference sequence). This CDR3 contains 14 residues.

The CDR3 coding sequence is TGCAGCGTGGAGACAGGGTTCGGGATAGGGCAGTACTTC. Amino acid sequence: CSVETGFGIGQYF. The gene calls are TRBV29-1 and TRBJ2-7, with 7 positions matching TRBD1. V was pared by 6 bases and J by 9 bases, with 14 bases of the junction left unmatched. The germline CDR1 and CDR2 sequences are SQVTM and ANQGSEA. The CDR3 loop spans 13 amino acids.

This clone appeared once. J is TRBJ1-2 and V is TRBV12-5; weak D call: TRBD1 (5 bases). Looked up from germline, CDR1 is LGHNT and CDR2 is FRNRAP. The CDR3 extends over 12 amino acids. V dropped 5 bases and J dropped 8 bases, with 12 bases sitting between them. The CDR3 sequence is CASGRDQGGYTF. The CDR3 DNA sequence: TGTGCTAGTGGTCGAGACCAGGGCGGCTACACCTTC.

This chain joins TRBV6-5 and TRBJ2-7; 8 bases map to TRBD1. The CDR3 is made up of 14 amino acids. CDR1 is MNHEY, CDR2 SVGAGI, per germline. After removal of 6 bases from V and 3 bases from J, the junction contained 7 bases not matched to a gene. The chain's CDR3 is CASSRGQGVYEQYF. The CDR3 nucleotides are TGTGCCAGCAGCCGAGGACAGGGCGTCTACGAGCAGTACTTC.